This T cell receptor (beta chain) was identified in a study of cytomegalovirus exposure and HLA in healthy donors. Regarding the study as a whole: In vitro confirmation showed a few CMV-associated chains to be CMV antigen specific.

This clone occurred a few times. Its target is unknown. Sequencing was performed with immunoSEQ multiplex PCR; in TCRdb, only in-frame clones are kept and a portion is missing. The sample records about 130,000 clones, about 90% being singletons. The CDR3 contains 17 residues. Trimming took off 6 bases at V and 1 base at J, with 19 bases between the two ends. Germline lookup yields CDR1 MDHEN and CDR2 SYDVKM. The source of this sequence is a man aged 25 to 40 in good health and CMV-seronegative. Sequenced material: PBMCs. V usage is TRBV28 and J usage is TRBJ2-1; tentatively, D is TRBD2 (6 bases). The CDR3 sequence is CASRPPAGSSSYNEQFF. In DNA form, the CDR3 reads TGTGCCAGCAGGCCCCCGGCGGGGAGTTCTTCCTACAATGAGCAGTTCTTC.